Each of the 29 T cell receptor beta chains below was sequenced from the same sample in a study of CDR3 diversity in severe acne. TCRdb called the PCR reads again in MiXCR, with one record for every CDR3 protein. The sample lists about 85,000 distinct CDR3 sequences, roughly half occurring once. Sequenced sample: blood. The receptors come from a male donor in good health, serving as a control.

This clonotype was detected many times. This chain connects TRBV9 to TRBJ2-7; tentatively, D is TRBD1 or TRBD2 (6 bases each). The germline V gene encodes CDR1 SGDLS and CDR2 YYNGEE. This CDR3 comprises 15 residues. Trimming took off 0 bases at V and 5 bases at J, with 15 bases between the two ends. CDR3 region: CASSVGGGSSDEQYF. Written as DNA, the CDR3 is TGTGCCAGCAGCGTAGGAGGGGGGAGTAGCGACGAGCAGTACTTC.

A remark on this clonotype: A clone one base away is much larger, so this may be a read error. Lacking the conserved final phenylalanine or tryptophan, this CDR3 likely reflects a read error. The DNA is left out, because the CDR3 cannot be placed on it with certainty; the CDR3 is given as TCRdb lists it. This rearrangement joins TRBV24-1 to TRBJ2-7; TRBD1 reflects the table's D call only, with no check against the DNA. The CDR3 comprises 10 residues, both ends counted. Germline CDR1 KGHDR, CDR2 SFDVKD. The CDR3 spells CATPRDSSTG.

The table lists this clonotype with a count of one. The chain joins TRBV20-1 to TRBJ1-6; D might be TRBD1 (6 bases). Germline CDR1 and CDR2: DFQATT and SNEGSKA (reference sequence). This CDR3 is built from 13 residues. Trimming left V 7 bases short and J 5 bases short, with 12 bases between. In DNA, the CDR3 is TGCAGTGGCAAGACAGGAGATAATTCACCCCTCCACTTT. Residues: CSGKTGDNSPLHF.

The chain is built from TRBV6-4 and TRBJ2-3; D uncertain. The CDR3 runs 11 residues. CDR1 is MRHNA and CDR2 is SNTAGT in the germline V gene. Trimming stripped 6 bases from V and 15 bases from J, with 16 bases between. The CDR3, as DNA: TGTGCCAGCAGGTGGGCCAGAGCAGATTATTTT. Translated, it gives CASRWARADYF.

This clonotype was recorded at least ten times. The gene calls are TRBV12-3 or TRBV12-4 and TRBJ2-5; possible D gene TRBD2, 7 bases. CDR3 length: 14 residues. Trimming left V 7 bases short and J 2 bases short, with 14 bases between. The DNA of the CDR3 is TGTGCCAGCACCCCCGGGGGGCAGCAAGAGACCCAGTACTTC. Its protein is CASTPGGQQETQYF.

In its sample, this clonotype is medium-sized. The chain carries TRBV5-1 and TRBJ2-7; the match to TRBD2 covers 7 bases. With V trimmed by 4 bases and J by 2 bases, 9 bases remained unmatched. The CDR3 runs to 15 residues. The V gene's germline CDR1 is SGHRS and CDR2 YFSETQ. DNA of the CDR3: TGCGCCAGCAGCATTAGCGGGCGTAGAACCTACGAGCAGTACTTC. Translation gives CASSISGRRTYEQYF. Using reference TRBV5-1 and TRBJ2-7 for the parts outside the CDR3, the full variable domain is KAGVTQTPRYLIKTRGQQVTLSCSPISGHRSVSWYQQTPGQGLQFLFEYFSETQRNKGNFPGRFSGRQFSNSRSEMNVSTLELGDSALYLCASSISGRRTYEQYFGPGTRLTVT.

As concerns this clonotype: This CDR3 fails to terminate in the conserved phenylalanine or tryptophan, so it likely reflects a read error. The limits of the CDR3 on the DNA are not certain, so only TCRdb's listed CDR3 is given. This chain uses TRBV5-1 with TRBJ1-1. The CDR3 spans 9 amino acids, including both terminal residues. CDR1 and CDR2 (germline): SGHRS, YFSETQ. The CDR3 protein is CASSPVAYL.

This clonotype is a singleton in its sample. This sequence joins TRBV7-9 and TRBJ1-2; D gene ambiguous. The CDR3 sequence is 14 residues long. The V end lost 2 bases, the J end lost 4 bases, and 11 bases lay between the germline ends. Germline assignment: CDR1 SEHNR and CDR2 FQNEAQ (reference sequence). The CDR3 region is CASSLSGLGYGYTF. The CDR3 DNA reads as TGTGCCAGCAGCTTATCGGGGTTGGGCTATGGCTACACCTTC.

The chain couples TRBV12-3 or TRBV12-4 to TRBJ1-1; D unclear. Trimming took 5 bases from V and 2 from J, leaving 15 bases between them. The CDR3 runs to 15 residues. The CDR3 DNA sequence: TGTGCCAGCAGTCCCGCCAGCTCTTTTAACACTGAAGCTTTCTTT. Protein product: CASSPASSFNTEAFF.

This clonotype was recorded many times. J is TRBJ1-4 and V is TRBV25-1; 10 bases agree with TRBD1. Per the germline V gene, CDR1 is MGHDK and CDR2 is SYGVNS. The CDR3 is 16 amino acids. V gave up 3 bases and J gave up 2 bases; unmatched junction bases: 3. The CDR3 protein is CASSDDRGHTNEKLFF. As DNA, the CDR3 is TGTGCCAGCAGTGATGACAGGGGGCACACTAATGAAAAACTGTTTTTT.

The rearrangement uses TRBV7-3 and TRBJ1-1, with 10 bases aligning to TRBD1. This CDR3 has 14 amino acids. The trim removed 4 bases at V and 7 bases at J, leaving 6 bases unmatched. Germline CDR1 reads SGHTA; CDR2 reads FQGTGA. The CDR3 protein is CASSSYRDRGEAFF. The CDR3 DNA sequence: TGTGCCAGCAGCTCCTACCGGGACAGGGGTGAAGCTTTCTTT.

This clonotype has more than one count but fewer than ten. This chain connects TRBV2 to TRBJ1-5; perhaps TRBD1 as D (6 bases). The CDR3 length is 15 residues. V was clipped by 7 bases and J by 0 bases, with 13 bases between them. Germline values: CDR1 SNHLY, CDR2 FYNNEI. Here the CDR3 reads CASTERGYSNQPQHF. The CDR3, as DNA: TGTGCCAGCACCGAAAGGGGGTATAGCAATCAGCCCCAGCATTTT.

This clonotype has a handful of counts. This sequence joins TRBV28 and TRBJ1-1; D is unclear. This CDR3 has 14 amino acids. V was shortened by 6 bases and J by 0 bases, with 11 bases between the two germline ends. Germline loops: CDR1 MDHEN, CDR2 SYDVKM. CDR3 DNA: TGTGCCAGCAGCCAAGCCGGAATGAACACTGAAGCTTTCTTT. It yields the protein CASSQAGMNTEAFF.

The chain has TRBV7-2 and TRBJ1-2; TRBD1 matches at 7 bases. Germline CDR1 reads SGHTA; CDR2 reads FQGNSA. The CDR3 is 13 residues long. The ends lost 8 bases at V and 8 bases at J; junction bases unmatched: 11. Here the CDR3 DNA reads TGTGCCAGCGGCATAACAGGGACAGACGGCTACACCTTC. Protein product: CASGITGTDGYTF.

This chain connects TRBV15 to TRBJ1-1; no firm D call. In germline, CDR1 is LNHNV, CDR2 YYDKDF (reference sequence). This CDR3 is built from 13 residues. V shed 2 bases and J shed 4 bases, with 8 bases lying between them. DNA of the CDR3: TGTGCCACCAGCAGACCCCTGGGCACTGAAGCTTTCTTT. Protein product: CATSRPLGTEAFF.

For the CDR3, the DNA is TGTGCCAGCAGCACAGTTAATTCACCCCTCCACTTT. It is translated as CASSTVNSPLHF. The chain combines TRBV6-4 with TRBJ1-6, with D hard to call. This CDR3 is 12 amino acids long. Germline values: CDR1 MRHNA, CDR2 SNTAGT. V was pared by 6 bases and J by 6 bases, with 6 bases between.

This clonotype was observed at least ten times. The chain carries TRBV10-3 and TRBJ1-2; possibly TRBD1 for D (5 bases). Germline V lookup: CDR1 ENHRY, CDR2 SYGVKD. The CDR3 totals 13 residues. Trimming shortened V by 9 bases and J by 3 bases, and 14 bases separated the two germline ends. The CDR3 loop is CAISNVGDYGYTF. The CDR3 DNA follows: TGTGCCATTTCTAACGTAGGGGACTATGGCTACACCTTC.

To note about this clonotype: At one end the junction does not follow the germline gene, possibly because of a read error. The chain employs TRBV7-4 and TRBJ1-6; the D is unclear. The length of the CDR3 is 16 residues. CDR1 SGHVT and CDR2 SQSDAQ come from the germline V gene. The CDR3 here is CASSLGKGARNSPLHF. CDR3 nucleotides: TGTGCCAGCAGTTTAGGGAAGGGCGCGAGGAATTCACCCCTCCACTTT.

This chain connects TRBV24-1 to TRBJ2-5; D uncertain. Trimming cost V 3 bases and J 3 bases, with 13 bases left between them. There are 15 residues in the CDR3. CDR1 is KGHDR and CDR2 is SFDVKD in the germline V gene. CDR3 sequence reads: CATSDAARIEETQYF. The CDR3 region has the DNA TGTGCCACCAGTGATGCTGCCAGGATAGAAGAGACCCAGTACTTC.

V and J are TRBV24-1 and TRBJ1-2; possibly TRBD1 for D (6 bases). CDR1 is KGHDR and CDR2 is SFDVKD in the germline V gene. The CDR3 totals 12 residues. Trimming took off 9 bases at V and 5 bases at J, with 12 bases between the two ends. This CDR3 is CATPTGIYGYTF. CDR3 DNA: TGTGCCACCCCAACAGGGATTTATGGCTACACCTTC.

This clonotype was seen ten or more times. The chain couples TRBV6-1 to TRBJ2-7; 10 bases are a match to TRBD2. The junction had 6 bases not matched to a gene; V was cut back by 7 bases and J by 6 bases. Germline V gives CDR1 MNHNS, CDR2 SASEGT. The CDR3 spans 13 residues. As DNA, the CDR3 is TGTGCCAGCACGGCTAGCGGGAGTTCCGAGCAGTACTTC. Translating it yields CASTASGSSEQYF.

The rearrangement uses TRBV20-1 and TRBJ2-3, with D unclear. V gave up 1 base and J gave up 2 bases, with 4 bases separating them. Looked up from germline, CDR1 is DFQATT and CDR2 is SNEGSKA (reference sequence). CDR3 length: 12 residues. CDR3 DNA: TGCAGTGCTAGAGCAAACACAGATACGCAGTATTTT. It is translated as CSARANTDTQYF.

The chain combines TRBV28 with TRBJ1-2, with 8 nucleotides matching TRBD1. After removal of 6 bases from V and 4 bases from J, the junction contained 4 bases not matched to a gene. Germline V gene data show CDR1 as MDHEN and CDR2 as SYDVKM. CDR3 size: 13 residues. The CDR3 is CASSLGTGYGYTF. The CDR3 DNA reads TGTGCCAGCAGCTTAGGGACAGGCTATGGCTACACCTTC.

The chain employs TRBV12-3 or TRBV12-4 and TRBJ1-5, with 7 bases lining up with TRBD1. CDR3 length: 16 residues. V lost 2 bases and J lost 2; bases outside the gene matches: 6. The CDR3: CASSLSTGDGNQPQHF. CDR3 nucleotides: TGTGCCAGCAGTTTAAGCACAGGGGACGGCAATCAGCCCCAGCATTTT.

This clonotype was recorded many times. The genes are TRBV20-1 and TRBJ2-6, with TRBD1 as a possible D gene (5 bases). V lost 0 bases and J lost 3, with 6 bases in between. Germline CDR1 is DFQATT and CDR2 is SNEGSKA (reference sequence). This CDR3 region has 14 residues. CDR3 in amino acids: CSAREGVGANVLTF. As DNA, the CDR3 is TGCAGTGCTAGAGAAGGGGTTGGGGCCAACGTCCTGACTTTC.

A word on this clonotype: Compared with germline, one end of the junction differs, possibly owing to a read error. The gene calls are TRBV2 and TRBJ1-1; 11 nucleotides align to TRBD1. The CDR3 contains 17 residues. Germline values: CDR1 SNHLY, CDR2 FYNNEI. This CDR3 reads CASSESGQGEWNTEAFF. The CDR3 DNA follows: TGTGCCAGCAGTGAATCGGGACAGGGGGAGTGGAACACTGAAGCCTTCTTT.

CDR3 sequence reads: CAITNRDRGFYEQYF. In DNA, the CDR3 is TGTGCCATCACCAACCGGGACAGGGGGTTCTACGAGCAGTACTTC. The V gene is TRBV10-3, the J gene TRBJ2-7; 11 bases line up with TRBD1. The V gene end was trimmed by 7 bases and the J gene end by 3 bases; junction bases not matched to a gene: 8. Per germline, CDR1 ENHRY and CDR2 SYGVKD. The CDR3 runs to 15 residues.

The table lists this clonotype with many counts. The V call is TRBV11-1, the J call TRBJ2-7, with D uncertain. CDR1 SGHAT and CDR2 FQDESV come from the germline V gene (reference sequence). The length of the CDR3 is 13 residues. The germline V and J ends were trimmed by 1 base and 2 bases, with 6 bases remaining between them. In DNA form, the CDR3 reads TGTGCCAGCAGCTTAGACGGACCCTACGAGCAGTACTTC. It encodes CASSLDGPYEQYF.

CDR3 nucleotides: TGTGCCAGCAGCTTAAGCAGGGCAAATTATGGCTACACCTTC. Protein product: CASSLSRANYGYTF. The chain combines TRBV7-2 with TRBJ1-2; D is possibly TRBD1 (5 bases). V lost 2 bases and J lost 5, with 12 bases in between. The CDR3 is 14 residues long. Germline V gene data show CDR1 as SGHTA and CDR2 as FQGNSA.